One sample yielded the 26 T cell receptor beta chains listed below, sequenced in a study of blood T cells in healthy people across ages (dated by TCRdb to 2014 to 2015). To prepare the library, 5' RACE was applied. The sequencer was an Illumina HiSeq 2500. A second PCR of roughly 7 to 11 cycles was performed with a sample-barcoded 5' primer and a J-beta primer mix. TCRdb reran the public reads through fastp at Q25 and MiXCR, keeping productive beta chains. Entries that share a CDR3 protein sequence are merged under the most common genes and DNA. For this sample the table gives 1.5 million to 2 million distinct CDR3 sequences, of which around 35% were detected only once. 11% of the sample goes to the ten largest clones. The sample was blood. The receptors were sampled from a woman in her 30s in good health.

The chain has TRBV29-1 and TRBJ1-1; D is undetermined. The CDR3 is made up of 12 amino acids. Germline V CDR1 and CDR2: SQVTM, ANQGSEA. Trimming removed 1 base from V and 7 bases from J, with 10 bases in between. CDR3 sequence: CSVEGGPSEAFF. CDR3 nucleotides: TGCAGCGTTGAAGGGGGTCCAAGTGAAGCTTTCTTT.

This clonotype was detected many times. V is TRBV29-1 and J is TRBJ2-5; weak D call: TRBD2 (5 bases). V lost 8 bases and J lost 5, with 15 bases in between. The CDR3 extends over 12 amino acids. The germline V gene encodes CDR1 SQVTM and CDR2 ANQGSEA. CDR3 bases: TGCAGCATCACAGACGGCGGGGAGACCCAGTACTTC. It translates to CSITDGGETQYF.

This clonotype was observed a handful of times. The V and J genes are TRBV10-3 and TRBJ2-7; D may be TRBD1 (6 bases). Germline assignment: CDR1 ENHRY and CDR2 SYGVKD. The ends were cut back, 0 bases at V and 6 bases at J, with 21 bases in the middle. The CDR3 is made up of 17 amino acids. The CDR3 protein is CAISESNSGTKGSEQYF. The CDR3 DNA reads as TGTGCCATCAGTGAGTCGAATTCGGGGACAAAGGGGAGCGAGCAGTACTTC.

This rearrangement joins TRBV27 to TRBJ1-2; no definite D call. Germline CDR1 is MNHEY and CDR2 is SMNVEV (reference sequence). V shed 7 bases and J shed 8 bases, with 8 bases lying between them. The CDR3 runs to 10 residues. The CDR3 DNA is TGTGCCAGCATGACCGGGGGCTACACCTTC. Encoded protein: CASMTGGYTF.

This clonotype has only a few counts. The chain links TRBV7-6 to TRBJ2-5; possible D gene TRBD2, 6 bases. The CDR3 has 14 residues. CDR1 and CDR2 from the germline V gene are SGHVS and FNYEAQ. V lost 1 base to trimming and J lost 5 bases, with 11 bases between them. CDR3 sequence: CASSLGEVWETQYF. The CDR3 coding sequence is TGTGCCAGCAGCTTAGGGGAGGTTTGGGAGACCCAGTACTTC. Filled out from reference TRBV7-6 and TRBJ2-5, the complete variable domain reads GAGVSQSPRYKVTKRGQDVALRCDPISGHVSLYWYRQALGQGPEFLTYFNYEAQQDKSGLPNDRFSAERPEGSISTLTIQRTEQRDSAMYRCASSLGEVWETQYFGPGTRLLVL.

In its sample, this clonotype was seen many times. The rearrangement uses TRBV29-1 and TRBJ2-3, with unresolved D. The CDR3 is made up of 14 amino acids. Per the germline V gene, CDR1 is SQVTM and CDR2 is ANQGSEA. Trimming took 0 bases from V and 10 from J, leaving 17 bases between them. CDR3 loop: CSVEETVGSGPQYF. The CDR3 DNA reads TGCAGCGTTGAAGAAACCGTAGGCTCCGGACCGCAGTATTTT.

This chain connects TRBV6-5 to TRBJ2-2; D remains ambiguous. The CDR3 runs 14 residues. Germline CDR1 MNHEY, CDR2 SVGAGI. V gave up 2 bases and J gave up 2 bases, with 6 bases separating them. The CDR3 here is CASSYQLNTGELFF. The DNA for the CDR3 is TGTGCCAGCAGTTACCAACTTAACACCGGGGAGCTGTTTTTT.

The chain employs TRBV4-2 and TRBJ2-1, with TRBD2 identical over 9 bases. V dropped 0 bases and J dropped 10; count of bases not matched to a gene: 7. Germline-derived CDR1 and CDR2 are LGHNA and YNFKEQ. The CDR3 sequence is 15 residues long. CDR3 in amino acids: CASSQELAGSYEQFF. CDR3 sequence (DNA): TGTGCCAGCAGCCAAGAACTAGCGGGCTCCTACGAGCAGTTCTTC.

This clonotype occurred many times. The V call is TRBV25-1, the J call TRBJ2-3; D uncertain. Looked up from germline, CDR1 is MGHDK and CDR2 is SYGVNS. The length of the CDR3 is 11 residues. Trimming took 3 bases from V and 4 from J, leaving 2 bases between them. The CDR3 DNA reads as TGTGCCAGCAGTGACCCAGATACGCAGTATTTT. As protein: CASSDPDTQYF. Looking up the rest from reference TRBV25-1 and TRBJ2-3 gives the full variable domain: EADIYQTPRYLVIGTGKKITLECSQTMGHDKMYWYQQDPGMELHLIHYSYGVNSTEKGDLSSESTVSRIRTEHFPLTLESARPSHTSQYLCASSDPDTQYFGPGTRLTVL.

This clonotype was counted a few times. The V call is TRBV7-2, the J call TRBJ2-7; 9 nucleotides match TRBD1. This CDR3 has 16 amino acids. With 0 bases clipped from V and 1 base from J, the junction kept 4 bases outside the gene matches. Germline CDR1 is SGHTA and CDR2 is FQGNSA. The CDR3 bases are TGTGCCAGCAGCTTAGCCCTCGGGACAGGGTCCTACGAGCAGTACTTC. This encodes CASSLALGTGSYEQYF.

Comment on this clonotype: A much larger clone differs by one base, so this may be a read error. This chain links TRBV7-8 with TRBJ2-3; D possibly corresponds to TRBD2 (7 bases). Germline-derived CDR1 and CDR2 are SGHVS and FQNEAQ. CDR3 length: 14 residues. DNA of the CDR3: TGTGCCGGCAGCTTAGGGGGGGGCGGAGATACGCAGTATTTT. Its protein is CAGSLGGGGDTQYF. Full variable domain (remainder filled in from reference TRBV7-8 and TRBJ2-3): GAGVSQSPRYKVAKRGQDVALRCDPISGHVSLFWYQQALGQGPEFLTYFQNEAQLDKSGLPSDRFFAERPEGSVSTLKIQRTQQEDSAVYLCAGSLGGGGDTQYFGPGTRLTVL.

This sequence joins TRBV21-1 and TRBJ2-5; TRBD2, as called in the table, went unchecked against the DNA. The J call may not be correct, given that the DNA end is closer to TRBJ2-7. TRBV21-1 constitutes a pseudogene. The length of the CDR3 is 14 residues. The CDR3 DNA reads as TGTGCCTGGACTCGGAACTGGATCTCCTACGAGCAGTACTTC. Translated: CAWTRNWISYEQYF.

This chain connects TRBV20-1 to TRBJ2-3; tentative D call: TRBD2 (5 bases). Trimming shortened V by 5 bases and J by 11 bases, and 17 bases separated the two germline ends. CDR1 is DFQATT, CDR2 SNEGSKA, per germline (reference sequence). The CDR3 contains 12 residues. DNA for the CDR3: TGCAGTGCTTATAACACCCGAGGAGGGCAGTATTTT. Encoded protein: CSAYNTRGGQYF.

The genes are TRBV20-1 and TRBJ1-1, with TRBD1 matching over 7 bases. There are 13 residues in the CDR3. Losses at the gene ends were 4 bases for V and 7 bases for J; bases not matched to a gene: 9. CDR1 DFQATT and CDR2 SNEGSKA come from the germline V gene (reference sequence). Here the CDR3 reads CSAKRTGSYEAFF. The CDR3 DNA follows: TGCAGTGCTAAGAGGACAGGATCCTATGAAGCTTTCTTT.

The sample holds a few counts of this clonotype. The chain carries TRBV12-3 or TRBV12-4 and TRBJ2-5; D unresolved. This CDR3 has 12 residues. V shed 7 bases and J shed 5 bases, with 11 bases lying between them. In nucleotides, the CDR3 is TGTGCCAGCACTACAAGCGCCGAGACCCAGTACTTC. This sequence encodes CASTTSAETQYF.

This clonotype has a count of ten or more. The rearrangement links TRBV20-1 to TRBJ2-7, with D hard to call. Trimming left V 3 bases short and J 4 bases short, with 10 bases between. CDR1 and CDR2 from the germline V gene are DFQATT and SNEGSKA (reference sequence). The CDR3 has 12 amino acids. CDR3: CSASPSGYEQYF. The CDR3 region has the DNA TGCAGTGCTAGCCCCTCCGGTTACGAGCAGTACTTC.

This clonotype has more than one count but fewer than ten. V gene TRBV4-1 combines with J gene TRBJ1-6; tentatively, D is TRBD1 (5 bases). CDR3 length: 16 amino acids. V was trimmed by 3 bases and J by 10 bases, leaving 19 bases between them. Germline CDR1 is MGHRA and CDR2 is YSYEKL. In DNA, the CDR3 is TGCGCCAGCAGCCATCCCGCCCGGGACCCTCACTCACCCCTCCACTTT. Protein product: CASSHPARDPHSPLHF.

This sequence joins TRBV12-3 or TRBV12-4 and TRBJ2-2, with a possible D match to TRBD2 (5 bases). This CDR3 is 13 amino acids long. Trimming took 8 bases from V and 1 from J, leaving 8 bases between them. The CDR3 here is CASARGNTGELFF. For the CDR3, the DNA is TGTGCCAGCGCCCGGGGGAACACCGGGGAGCTGTTTTTT.

This clonotype was seen more than once but under ten times. V is TRBV2 and J is TRBJ2-1; 9 bases agree with TRBD2. Trimming took 2 bases from V and 4 from J; bases not matched to a gene: 6. CDR1 is SNHLY and CDR2 is FYNNEI in the germline V gene. This CDR3 comprises 16 residues. This CDR3 reads CASSESLAGTYNEQFF. In DNA form, the CDR3 reads TGTGCCAGCAGTGAAAGTCTAGCGGGGACTTACAATGAGCAGTTCTTC. The full variable domain, with the rest looked up from reference TRBV2 and TRBJ2-1, is EPEVTQTPSHQVTQMGQEVILRCVPISNHLYFYWYRQILGQKVEFLVSFYNNEISEKSEIFDDQFSVERPDGSNFTLKIRSTKLEDSAMYFCASSESLAGTYNEQFFGPGTRLTVL.

This clonotype showed up just a few times. The chain is built from TRBV3-1 and TRBJ1-2, with a weak D call TRBD1 (6 bases). The V and J ends lost 5 bases and 2 bases respectively, with 12 bases between them. Germline V lookup: CDR1 LGHDT, CDR2 YNNKEL (reference sequence). This CDR3 region has 14 residues. For the CDR3, the DNA is TGTGCCAGCAGCTACGGACAGCTCAACTATGGCTACACCTTC. This encodes CASSYGQLNYGYTF.

The chain links TRBV10-2 to TRBJ2-5; D is perhaps TRBD2 (6 bases). Between the trimmed V and J ends, which lost 4 bases and 5 bases, there was a span of 14 bases. The CDR3 consists of 14 residues. CDR1 is WSHSY and CDR2 is SAAADI in the germline V gene. CDR3 sequence reads: CASSGGAGSETQYF. The CDR3 bases are TGCGCCAGCAGTGGGGGCGCGGGGAGTGAGACCCAGTACTTC.

The chain combines TRBV6-6 with TRBJ2-7, with TRBD2 matching 7 bases. CDR1 is MNHNY, CDR2 SVGAGI, per germline (reference sequence). The CDR3 loop spans 15 amino acids. The V segment lost 3 bases and the J segment 2 bases; nucleotides outside the gene matches: 7. The CDR3 sequence: CASSYLLAETYEQYF. CDR3 nucleotide sequence: TGTGCCAGCAGTTATTTGCTAGCGGAGACCTACGAGCAGTACTTC.

This chain connects TRBV21-1 to TRBJ2-7. TRBV21-1 is flagged as a pseudogene. The CDR3 covers 15 residues. Here the CDR3 reads CASSTDPNRNYEQYF. The CDR3 DNA reads as TGTGCCAGCAGCACCGACCCGAACAGAAACTACGAGCAGTACTTC.

The V call is TRBV7-6, the J call TRBJ2-5; D gene uncertain. The CDR3 loop spans 16 amino acids. Germline lookup yields CDR1 SGHVS and CDR2 FNYEAQ. The V end was cut by 2 bases, the J end by 4 bases, with 17 bases between. The CDR3 reads CASSLFMSTPRETQYF. DNA of the CDR3: TGTGCCAGCAGCTTATTTATGTCGACCCCCAGAGAGACCCAGTACTTC.

The genes are TRBV20-1 and TRBJ1-1; weak D call: TRBD1 (5 bases). The CDR3 runs to 13 residues. V shed 6 bases and J shed 1 base, with 12 bases lying between them. Germline CDR1 is DFQATT and CDR2 is SNEGSKA (reference sequence). Here the CDR3 DNA reads TGCAGTGCCTGGACAACCGGGAACACTGAAGCTTTCTTT. Translated: CSAWTTGNTEAFF.

This clonotype was seen only a few times. This rearrangement joins TRBV15 to TRBJ2-2; TRBD1 matches at 11 bases. Germline-derived CDR1 and CDR2 are LNHNV and YYDKDF (reference sequence). The ends lost 0 bases at V and 2 bases at J; junction bases unmatched: 2. The CDR3 covers 17 residues. The CDR3 bases are TGTGCCACCAGCAGAGATGGGACAGGGGGAAACACCGGGGAGCTGTTTTTT. Residues: CATSRDGTGGNTGELFF.